Shown below are 10 T cell receptor beta chains from a single sample sequenced in a study of beta chain features in type 1 diabetes (dated by TCRdb to between 2017 and 2018). These receptors have no known antigen. The library was built by means of the immunoSEQ multiplex PCR assay. The entire isolated RNA was reverse transcribed using the High Capacity cDNA Reverse Transcription Kit, and thus expressed TCRB transcripts were sequenced. TCRdb retrieved this table from immuneACCESS and kept in-frame rearrangements only. Not all clones are present; in checked studies, unresolved V genes account for under half, and no reason is known for the remainder. The sample yields 200,000 to 250,000 clones; about 14% were counted once. In total, the top ten clones hold 0.015% to 0.02% of the sample. The paper's findings and limits, for the study overall: A moderate but significant shortening of TCRB CDR3 length was observed in type 1 diabetes patients in all four CD4+ subsets.

Sample: naive CD4+ T cells from blood. Read against the paper, the sample's cell subset or site label means: true naive CD4+ T cells. All receptors come from a young man with type 1 diabetes.

This clone appeared a few times. The genes are TRBV5-1 and TRBJ1-1; D unresolved. The V gene's germline CDR1 is SGHRS and CDR2 YFSETQ. The CDR3 has 13 residues. V lost 4 bases, J lost 1 base, and 8 bases lay in between. As DNA, the CDR3 is TGCGCCAGCAGCCCGACGGGGAACACTGAAGCTTTCTTT. Amino acid sequence: CASSPTGNTEAFF.

This clone was recorded a few times. The chain is built from TRBV7-9 and TRBJ2-3; D remains unclear. CDR3 length equals 13 residues. Per the germline V gene, CDR1 is SEHNR and CDR2 is FQNEAQ (reference sequence). V lost 2 bases to trimming and J lost 4 bases, with 7 bases between them. For the CDR3, the DNA is TGTGCCAGCAGCTTAACATTCCCAGATACGCAGTATTTT. Protein product: CASSLTFPDTQYF.

The chain recombines TRBV19 with TRBJ1-5; a weak D match, TRBD1 (6 bases). V was shortened by 1 base and J by 7 bases, with 11 bases between the two germline ends. The CDR3 sequence is 14 residues long. Germline V CDR1 and CDR2: LNHDA, SQIVND (reference sequence). CDR3 bases: TGTGCCAGTAGTATAGTAGGGGGAGAACAGCCCCAGCATTTT. Its translation: CASSIVGGEQPQHF.

This clone showed up just a few times. This chain joins TRBV7-9 and TRBJ2-7, with a tentative D call TRBD2 (6 bases). The CDR3 contains 14 residues. Germline CDR1 reads SEHNR; CDR2 reads FQNEAQ (reference sequence). Deletions cut 2 bases from V and 6 bases from J, with 14 bases between. The CDR3: CASSLWGEGAEQYF. CDR3 nucleotides: TGTGCCAGCAGCTTATGGGGGGAAGGAGCCGAGCAGTACTTC.

This clone was counted between two and nine times. This chain uses TRBV5-4 with TRBJ2-3, with D possibly TRBD2 on 6 matching bases. Germline CDR1 reads SGHNT; CDR2 reads YYREEE (reference sequence). V lost 9 bases to trimming and J lost 0 bases, with 14 bases between them. CDR3 length equals 14 residues. CDR3 sequence reads: CATRRGPSTDTQYF. The CDR3 region has the DNA TGTGCCACGCGGCGGGGACCGAGCACAGATACGCAGTATTTT.

Only a few counts were recorded for this clone. The chain links TRBV5-6 to TRBJ2-7; D possibly corresponds to TRBD1 (6 bases). The ends were cut back, 3 bases at V and 7 bases at J, with 8 bases in the middle. The CDR3 has 11 amino acids. Looked up from germline, CDR1 is SGHDT and CDR2 is YYEEEE. CDR3 sequence (DNA): TGTGCCAGCAGCTCAAGGGGGGAGCAGTACTTC. It specifies CASSSRGEQYF.

The rearrangement joins TRBV4-2 to TRBJ1-5; 8 bases match TRBD1. Germline trimming cut 1 base from V and 2 bases from J; bases unmatched to any gene: 4. Germline V gives CDR1 LGHNA, CDR2 YNFKEQ. This CDR3 is built from 16 residues. CDR3 nucleotides: TGTGCCAGCAGCCAAGGGACAGGGATGGGCAATCAGCCCCAGCATTTT. It specifies CASSQGTGMGNQPQHF.

In its sample, this clone was seen a few times. The J gene is TRBJ2-3, the V gene TRBV5-1, with 12 bases matching TRBD1. V lost 4 bases and J lost 6; bases outside the gene matches: 3. The CDR3 length is 14 residues. The V gene's germline CDR1 is SGHRS and CDR2 YFSETQ. The CDR3 is CASSMGQGADTQYF. The CDR3 DNA reads as TGCGCCAGCAGCATGGGACAGGGGGCCGATACGCAGTATTTT.

The chain recombines TRBV30 with TRBJ2-3; D gene ambiguous. The CDR3 consists of 12 residues. V shed 0 bases and J shed 5 bases, with 6 bases lying between them. The germline V gene encodes CDR1 GTSNPN and CDR2 SVGIG (reference sequence). The CDR3, as DNA: TGTGCCTGGAGTGTACCGGGAGATACGCAGTATTTT. Translating gives CAWSVPGDTQYF.

The chain recombines TRBV7-2 with TRBJ2-3; 7 nucleotides align to TRBD2. Trimming removed 5 bases from V and 4 bases from J; junction bases left unmatched: 12. From germline, CDR1 is SGHTA and CDR2 FQGNSA. The CDR3 totals 16 residues. The CDR3 is CASSGTGTAGADTQYF. DNA of the CDR3: TGTGCCAGCAGCGGTACCGGGACTGCGGGGGCAGATACGCAGTATTTT. Supplemented by reference TRBV7-2 and TRBJ2-3, the full variable domain reads GAGVSQSPSNKVTEKGKDVELRCDPISGHTALYWYRQSLGQGLEFLIYFQGNSAPDKSGLPSDRFSAERTGGSVSTLTIQRTQQEDSAVYLCASSGTGTAGADTQYFGPGTRLTVL.